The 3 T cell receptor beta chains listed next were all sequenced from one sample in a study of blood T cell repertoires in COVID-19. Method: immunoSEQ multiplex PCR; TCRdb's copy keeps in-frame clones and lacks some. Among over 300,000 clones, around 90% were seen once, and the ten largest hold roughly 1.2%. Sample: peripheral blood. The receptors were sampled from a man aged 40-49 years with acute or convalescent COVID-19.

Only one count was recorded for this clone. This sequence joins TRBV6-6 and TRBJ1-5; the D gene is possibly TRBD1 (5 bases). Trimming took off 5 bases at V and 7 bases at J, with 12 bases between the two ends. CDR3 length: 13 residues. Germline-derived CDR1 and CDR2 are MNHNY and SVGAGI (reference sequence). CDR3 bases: TGTGCCAGCAGTCGGGCCGGGGGGCAGCCCCAGCATTTT. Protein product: CASSRAGGQPQHF.

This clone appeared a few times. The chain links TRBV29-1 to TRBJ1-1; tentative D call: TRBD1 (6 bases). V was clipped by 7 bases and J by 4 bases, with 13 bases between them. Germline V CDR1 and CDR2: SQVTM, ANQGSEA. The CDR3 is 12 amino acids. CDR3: CSELTGGTEAFF. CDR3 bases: TGCAGCGAACTGACAGGCGGCACTGAAGCTTTCTTT.

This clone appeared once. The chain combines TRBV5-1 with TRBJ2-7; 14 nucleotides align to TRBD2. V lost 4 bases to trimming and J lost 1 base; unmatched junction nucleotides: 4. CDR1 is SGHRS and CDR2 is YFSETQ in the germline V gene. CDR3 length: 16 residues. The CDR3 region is CASSPGTSGRSYEQYF. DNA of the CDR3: TGCGCCAGCAGCCCAGGGACTAGCGGGAGATCCTACGAGCAGTACTTC.